The 32 T cell receptor beta chains below come from one sample, sequenced in a study of blood T cell repertoires in COVID-19 (dated by TCRdb to about 2020). The library was generated by the immunoSEQ multiplex PCR assay. TCRdb carries this immuneACCESS record with in-frame sequences only. Its versions omit some clonotypes, under half of them owing to an unresolved V gene in the studies checked, with the rest unexplained. The sample has under 350,000 clones on record, around 85% of them singletons. The ten biggest clones cover 3.5% to 4.5% of the sample. The sample taken for sequencing was PBMCs or T cells enriched from blood (not recorded which). All receptors come from a woman aged 40 to 49 with acute COVID-19.

The chain has TRBV7-9 and TRBJ1-4; D might be TRBD1 (5 bases). The CDR3 has 14 amino acids. CDR1 and CDR2 (germline): SEHNR, FQNEAQ (reference sequence). The V end was cut by 2 bases, the J end by 5 bases, with 9 bases between. CDR3 amino acids: CASSLKGKNEKLFF. The CDR3 DNA follows: TGTGCCAGCAGCTTAAAGGGGAAGAATGAAAAACTGTTTTTT.

The table lists this clone with a count of one. The chain joins TRBV2 to TRBJ2-1, with 9 bases identical to TRBD2. The germline V gene encodes CDR1 SNHLY and CDR2 FYNNEI. V was clipped by 0 bases and J by 4 bases; unmatched bases: 1. The CDR3 totals 15 residues. The CDR3 reads CASSEASGRYNEQFF. DNA of the CDR3: TGTGCCAGCAGTGAAGCTAGCGGGAGATACAATGAGCAGTTCTTC.

The chain is built from TRBV7-8 and TRBJ1-5; TRBD1 might be the D (6 bases). Germline V CDR1 and CDR2: SGHVS, FQNEAQ. CDR3 size: 16 residues. Trimming cost V 5 bases and J 3 bases, with 17 bases left between them. Here the CDR3 reads CASSLQADRNNQPQHF. The CDR3 DNA is TGTGCCAGCAGCCTACAAGCGGACAGAAACAATCAGCCCCAGCATTTT.

This clone was seen once. CDR3 DNA sequence: TGTGCCAGCAGAATAGGGGGGACTAGCGGGGACTACGAGCAGTACTTC. The encoded protein is CASRIGGTSGDYEQYF. The rearrangement links TRBV7-8 to TRBJ2-7; 13 bases line up with TRBD2. Trimming at V came to 6 bases and at J to 3 bases, leaving 8 bases not matched to a gene. Looked up from germline, CDR1 is SGHVS and CDR2 is FQNEAQ. The CDR3 loop spans 16 amino acids.

The chain carries TRBV3-1 (or the pseudogene TRBV3-2) and TRBJ1-2, with 10 bases fitting TRBD1. This CDR3 contains 15 residues. The V gene's germline CDR1 is LGHDT and CDR2 YNNKEL (reference sequence). V was clipped by 5 bases and J by 8 bases; unmatched bases: 11. The CDR3 here is CASSVRDRGQKGYTF. CDR3 DNA: TGTGCCAGCAGCGTCCGGGACAGGGGCCAAAAGGGCTACACCTTC.

The V gene is TRBV6-5, the J gene TRBJ2-1; 10 bases agree with TRBD2. This CDR3 contains 16 residues. Looked up from germline, CDR1 is MNHEY and CDR2 is SVGAGI. V gave up 4 bases and J gave up 0 bases; unmatched junction bases: 3. The CDR3 bases are TGTGCCAGCAGTTGGACTAGCGGACGCTCCTACAATGAGCAGTTCTTC. Its protein is CASSWTSGRSYNEQFF.

This clone appeared once. The chain combines TRBV5-6 with TRBJ1-1; 8 bases fit TRBD1. Unmatched junction bases numbered 4, after V lost 4 bases and J lost 5 bases. This CDR3 contains 13 residues. Germline V gives CDR1 SGHDT, CDR2 YYEEEE. In DNA, the CDR3 is TGTGCCAGCAGCCAGGGGGCTGGTACTGAAGCTTTCTTT. The encoded protein is CASSQGAGTEAFF.

The chain has TRBV7-9 and TRBJ2-1; TRBD1 is a possible D gene (5 bases). V was shortened by 4 bases and J by 6 bases, with 10 bases between the two germline ends. CDR1 is SEHNR and CDR2 is FQNEAQ in the germline V gene (reference sequence). CDR3 length equals 13 residues. The CDR3 coding sequence is TGTGCCAGCAGCTCTGGGGCCACCAATGAGCAGTTCTTC. It encodes CASSSGATNEQFF.

This clone was recorded only once. V gene TRBV11-1 combines with J gene TRBJ1-1, with D unresolved. The CDR3 has 13 amino acids. Trimming left V 6 bases short and J 4 bases short, with 12 bases between. Germline-derived CDR1 and CDR2 are SGHAT and FQDESV (reference sequence). The CDR3 coding sequence is TGTGCCAGCAGACGCGGGGTGCGCACTGAAGCTTTCTTT. Translating it yields CASRRGVRTEAFF.

The rearrangement links TRBV5-1 to TRBJ2-7; possible D gene TRBD2, 7 bases. This CDR3 has 12 residues. V shed 7 bases and J shed 6 bases, with 14 bases lying between them. Per germline, CDR1 SGHRS and CDR2 YFSETQ. CDR3 protein: CASALGGAEQYF. The CDR3 nucleotides are TGCGCCAGCGCCCTGGGGGGGGCCGAGCAGTACTTC.

This chain connects TRBV4-2 to TRBJ2-7, with D perhaps matching TRBD2 (5 bases). The CDR3 consists of 14 residues. Germline V CDR1 and CDR2: LGHNA, YNFKEQ. Trimming took 0 bases from V and 6 from J, leaving 12 bases between them. The CDR3 is CASSQDWELGEQYF. CDR3 nucleotides: TGTGCCAGCAGCCAAGACTGGGAGCTCGGCGAGCAGTACTTC.

CDR3 in DNA: TGCGCCAGCAGCCAAGTCCGTTATAGCAATCAGCCCCAGCATTTT. Translated: CASSQVRYSNQPQHF. This chain links TRBV4-3 with TRBJ1-5; D gene ambiguous. Looked up from germline, CDR1 is LGHNA and CDR2 is YSLEER. V was shortened by 1 base and J by 0 bases, with 7 bases between the two germline ends. The CDR3 consists of 15 residues.

This clone was observed a few times. The J gene is TRBJ2-5, the V gene TRBV5-1, with TRBD2 as a possible D gene (5 bases). Germline V CDR1 and CDR2: SGHRS, YFSETQ. The CDR3 loop spans 15 amino acids. V was clipped by 7 bases and J by 4 bases, with 20 bases between them. Here the CDR3 reads CASQPGIQARETQYF. The CDR3 nucleotides read TGCGCCAGCCAGCCGGGAATTCAGGCGAGAGAGACCCAGTACTTC.

The chain joins TRBV4-1 to TRBJ2-7; a weak D match, TRBD1 (5 bases). This CDR3 spans 13 amino acids. Per germline, CDR1 MGHRA and CDR2 YSYEKL. Trimming left V 4 bases short and J 3 bases short, with 10 bases between. The CDR3 loop is CASSRDRNYEQYF. For the CDR3, the DNA is TGCGCCAGCAGCCGAGACAGAAACTACGAGCAGTACTTC.

By share of the sample, this clone is medium-sized. The gene calls are TRBV28 and TRBJ1-2, with D hard to call. The CDR3 runs to 17 residues. V was clipped by 4 bases and J by 5 bases, with 23 bases between them. CDR1 MDHEN and CDR2 SYDVKM come from the germline V gene. The CDR3 sequence is CASSYIIPDWGGYGYTF. The CDR3 bases are TGTGCCAGCAGTTACATTATTCCGGACTGGGGTGGGTATGGCTACACCTTC.

Details on this clone: Mismatch with germline at one junction end may stem from a read error. V usage is TRBV20-1 and J usage is TRBJ1-6, with TRBD1 matching over 7 bases. Germline CDR1 and CDR2: DFQATT and SNEGSKA (reference sequence). This CDR3 spans 11 amino acids. The CDR3 nucleotides read TGCAGTGTTAGAGGGGGCTCACCCCTCCACTTT. This codes for CSVRGGSPLHF.

This clone appeared once. The chain joins TRBV24-1 to TRBJ2-3, with 8 bases lining up with TRBD1. Unmatched junction bases numbered 7, after V lost 4 bases and J lost 5 bases. Germline lookup yields CDR1 KGHDR and CDR2 SFDVKD. The CDR3 runs 15 residues. The CDR3, as DNA: TGTGCCACCAGTGACCCGACAGGGGCGGTAGATACGCAGTATTTT. This translates into CATSDPTGAVDTQYF.

CDR3 loop: CASRKDRNGRTEAFF. As DNA, the CDR3 is TGCGCCAGCAGAAAGGATCGCAACGGGAGGACTGAAGCTTTCTTT. This chain links TRBV5-1 with TRBJ1-1; no clear D. V was shortened by 5 bases and J by 5 bases, with 19 bases between the two germline ends. The V gene's germline CDR1 is SGHRS and CDR2 YFSETQ. The CDR3 has 15 residues.

This clone has just a few counts. The chain links TRBV2 to TRBJ1-4; 9 bases are a match to TRBD1. V shed 6 bases, J shed 8 bases, and the junction held 7 bases outside the gene matches. The CDR3 contains 14 residues. Germline CDR1 SNHLY, CDR2 FYNNEI. CDR3 sequence reads: CASREQGAGEKLFF. The CDR3 DNA reads TGTGCCAGCAGAGAACAGGGGGCCGGAGAAAAACTGTTTTTT.

This clone was counted only a few times. The chain employs TRBV7-2 and TRBJ2-3; D unresolved. CDR3 length: 11 residues. Germline V gene lookup returns CDR1 SGHTA and CDR2 FQGNSA. Trimming pared 5 bases from V and 3 bases from J, leaving 3 bases between. CDR3 in amino acids: CASSPTDTQYF. In DNA, the CDR3 is TGTGCCAGCAGCCCTACAGATACGCAGTATTTT.

This sequence joins TRBV6-1 and TRBJ2-3, with 8 bases that match TRBD2. V lost 2 bases to trimming and J lost 4 bases; unmatched junction nucleotides: 11. This CDR3 has 17 residues. Germline V gene sequence: CDR1 MNHNS, CDR2 SASEGT. The CDR3 sequence: CASSEPRTSPNPDTQYF. CDR3 DNA: TGTGCCAGCAGTGAACCAAGGACTAGCCCCAACCCAGATACGCAGTATTTT.

DNA of the CDR3: TGTGCCAGCTCACCACCATCGGGGTTGACCTACGAGCAGTACTTC. It yields the protein CASSPPSGLTYEQYF. The genes are TRBV18 and TRBJ2-7; a possible D gene is TRBD2 (5 bases). The CDR3 has 15 residues. From germline, CDR1 is KGHSH and CDR2 LQKENI. V shed 0 bases and J shed 2 bases, with 11 bases lying between them.

This clone has only one observation. The chain joins TRBV28 to TRBJ2-2; D not certain. There are 14 residues in the CDR3. Germline values: CDR1 MDHEN, CDR2 SYDVKM. The V end was cut by 5 bases, the J end by 7 bases, with 14 bases between. CDR3 in amino acids: CASSLYVGDGELFF. CDR3 coding DNA: TGTGCCAGCAGTCTTTATGTAGGAGACGGGGAGCTGTTTTTT.

The J gene is TRBJ2-5, the V gene TRBV18; TRBD2 matches at 7 bases. The CDR3 covers 15 residues. CDR1 is KGHSH and CDR2 is LQKENI in the germline V gene. V dropped 3 bases and J dropped 4; count of bases not matched to a gene: 8. The CDR3 loop reads CASSPGAGEIETQYF. The CDR3 nucleotides are TGTGCCAGCTCACCGGGCGCGGGAGAGATAGAGACCCAGTACTTC.

This chain connects TRBV5-1 to TRBJ1-1; 7 bases are a match to TRBD1. Germline-derived CDR1 and CDR2 are SGHRS and YFSETQ. Trimming removed 1 base from V and 5 bases from J; junction bases left unmatched: 5. The CDR3 is made up of 14 amino acids. This CDR3 reads CASSLRGGRTEAFF. In nucleotides, the CDR3 is TGCGCCAGCAGCTTGAGAGGGGGCAGGACTGAAGCTTTCTTT.

The CDR3 region is CASSQAGGTQSSTDTQYF. CDR3 coding DNA: TGTGCCAGTAGCCAAGCGGGAGGGACCCAGTCTAGCACAGATACGCAGTATTTT. The chain combines TRBV19 with TRBJ2-3, with 10 bases lining up with TRBD2. Germline V gene data show CDR1 as LNHDA and CDR2 as SQIVND (reference sequence). The CDR3 sequence is 18 residues long. The V gene end was trimmed by 6 bases and the J gene end by 0 bases; junction bases not matched to a gene: 12.

In nucleotides, the CDR3 is TGTGCCAGCAGCTTAGATTCAAGAGGAGCGAACACTGAAGCTTTCTTT. The encoded protein is CASSLDSRGANTEAFF. The chain is built from TRBV7-9 and TRBJ1-1, with D unresolved. Trimming removed 1 base from V and 1 base from J, with 13 bases in between. CDR3 length: 16 amino acids. The V gene's germline CDR1 is SEHNR and CDR2 FQNEAQ (reference sequence).

The chain employs TRBV19 and TRBJ2-1, with 9 bases aligning to TRBD1. This CDR3 has 16 residues. Germline CDR1 and CDR2: LNHDA and SQIVND (reference sequence). CDR3 nucleotide sequence: TGTGCTACTACGGGGGGACAGGGTTCAAACTACAATGAGCAGTTCTTC. Its protein is CATTGGQGSNYNEQFF.

This CDR3 reads CATSRDTAFYGYTF. In DNA, the CDR3 is TGTGCCACCAGCAGAGATACAGCCTTTTATGGCTACACCTTC. This chain links TRBV15 with TRBJ1-2; unclear D gene. This CDR3 contains 14 residues. CDR1 is LNHNV, CDR2 YYDKDF, per germline (reference sequence). V was shortened by 0 bases and J by 5 bases, with 10 bases between the two germline ends. The whole variable domain, remainder taken from reference TRBV15 and TRBJ1-2, is DAMVIQNPRYQVTQFGKPVTLSCSQTLNHNVMYWYQQKSSQAPKLLFHYYDKDFNNEADTPDNFQSRRPNTSFCFLDIRSPGLGDTAMYLCATSRDTAFYGYTFGSGTRLTVV.

This clone has more than one count but fewer than ten. The CDR3: CASSRSGQGHGNTIYF. CDR3 coding DNA: TGTGCCAGCAGTCGAAGCGGACAGGGGCATGGAAACACCATATATTTT. V is TRBV6-6 and J is TRBJ1-3; 9 nucleotides match TRBD1. V lost 5 bases and J lost 3; bases outside the gene matches: 8. The CDR3 extends over 16 amino acids. Germline CDR1 MNHNY, CDR2 SVGAGI (reference sequence).

The V call is TRBV9, the J call TRBJ2-1, with D possibly matching TRBD2 (6 bases). Germline loops: CDR1 SGDLS, CDR2 YYNGEE. Trimming shortened V by 4 bases and J by 7 bases, and 18 bases separated the two germline ends. The CDR3 contains 15 residues. This chain's CDR3 is CASSPVGGLKNEQFF. DNA for the CDR3: TGTGCCAGCAGCCCGGTGGGGGGTTTAAAAAATGAGCAGTTCTTC.

This chain links TRBV10-1 with TRBJ1-2; D not resolved. This CDR3 is built from 10 residues. Germline values: CDR1 WNHNN, CDR2 SYGVQD (reference sequence). V gave up 10 bases and J gave up 5 bases, with 8 bases separating them. CDR3 protein: CANSPYGYTF. CDR3 sequence (DNA): TGCGCCAACTCCCCATATGGCTACACCTTC.